Below, 27 T cell receptor beta chains from the same sample are listed, as sequenced in a study of blood T cell repertoires in COVID-19. TCRdb's table, derived via immunoSEQ multiplex PCR, lists solely in-frame clones and lacks some. The data show some 260,000 clones, 82% seen once. The specimen sequenced was peripheral blood. The receptors were gathered from a woman aged 18-30 years with acute or convalescent COVID-19.

A few counts support this clone. The chain links TRBV7-9 to TRBJ2-7; 8 nucleotides agree with TRBD1. This CDR3 contains 14 residues. Germline lookup yields CDR1 SEHNR and CDR2 FQNEAQ (reference sequence). With 5 bases clipped from V and 4 bases from J, the junction kept 7 bases outside the gene matches. The CDR3, as DNA: TGTGCCAGCAGCCGAATGGACAGGGTATACGAGCAGTACTTC. The encoded protein is CASSRMDRVYEQYF.

V and J are TRBV28 and TRBJ2-3, with D perhaps TRBD2 (6 bases). The CDR3 sequence is 16 residues long. With 2 bases removed from V and 1 base from J, the gap between germline ends came to 13 bases. Germline lookup yields CDR1 MDHEN and CDR2 SYDVKM. The CDR3 region is CASSLLSGARTDTQYF. The CDR3 DNA reads TGTGCCAGCAGTTTACTATCGGGAGCCCGCACAGATACGCAGTATTTT.

The J gene is TRBJ1-2, the V gene TRBV5-1; TRBD1 aligns across 7 bases. J lost 6 bases, V lost 4 bases, and 12 bases had no gene match. CDR1 is SGHRS and CDR2 is YFSETQ in the germline V gene. The CDR3 loop spans 15 amino acids. CDR3 residues: CASSTAQTGYDGYTF. In nucleotides, the CDR3 is TGCGCCAGCAGCACCGCCCAGACAGGGTATGATGGCTACACCTTC.

The rearrangement joins TRBV7-2 to TRBJ1-5, with D maybe TRBD1 (6 bases). The CDR3 is 16 amino acids. CDR1 is SGHTA and CDR2 is FQGNSA in the germline V gene. Trimming shortened V by 2 bases and J by 1 base, and 12 bases separated the two germline ends. The CDR3 spells CASSLYGGASNQPQHF. CDR3 sequence (DNA): TGTGCCAGCAGCTTATACGGGGGGGCGAGCAATCAGCCCCAGCATTTT. The full variable domain, its missing parts supplied by reference TRBV7-2 and TRBJ1-5, is GAGVSQSPSNKVTEKGKDVELRCDPISGHTALYWYRQSLGQGLEFLIYFQGNSAPDKSGLPSDRFSAERTGGSVSTLTIQRTQQEDSAVYLCASSLYGGASNQPQHFGDGTRLSIL.

This clone was counted a few times. Here the CDR3 DNA reads TGTGCCAGCAGCTTAGCAGGGGGCGCTTCCTACGAGCAGTACTTC. As protein: CASSLAGGASYEQYF. This chain links TRBV7-9 with TRBJ2-7, with 7 bases identical to TRBD1. After removal of 0 bases from V and 1 base from J, the junction contained 3 bases not matched to a gene. The CDR3 is made up of 15 amino acids. The germline V gene has CDR1 SEHNR and CDR2 FQNEAQ (reference sequence). The full variable domain, its missing parts supplied by reference TRBV7-9 and TRBJ2-7, is DTGVSQNPRHKITKRGQNVTFRCDPISEHNRLYWYRQTLGQGPEFLTYFQNEAQLEKSRLLSDRFSAERPKGSFSTLEIQRTEQGDSAMYLCASSLAGGASYEQYFGPGTRLTVT.

This clone was recorded only once. This chain links TRBV24-1 with TRBJ1-5; D gene uncertain. The germline gives CDR1 KGHDR, CDR2 SFDVKD. The germline V and J ends were trimmed by 5 bases and 0 bases, with 7 bases remaining between them. The CDR3 totals 14 residues. CDR3 in amino acids: CATSGRNSNQPQHF. The CDR3 nucleotides are TGTGCCACCAGTGGCAGAAATAGCAATCAGCCCCAGCATTTT.

The chain carries TRBV19 and TRBJ2-1; TRBD2 might be the D (6 bases). Trimming took 4 bases from V and 10 from J, leaving 17 bases between them. The CDR3 runs 14 residues. CDR1 is LNHDA and CDR2 is SQIVND in the germline V gene (reference sequence). The CDR3 DNA reads TGTGCCAGTAGTACCAATTCCATCCGGGGGGAGCAGTTCTTC. Protein: CASSTNSIRGEQFF.

CDR3 DNA: TGTGCCAGCAGCCGGACAGGCCTTAGCAATCAGCCCCAGCATTTT. It encodes CASSRTGLSNQPQHF. The rearrangement uses TRBV7-8 and TRBJ1-5, with 7 bases identical to TRBD1. The CDR3 has 15 residues. Germline V gives CDR1 SGHVS, CDR2 FQNEAQ. With V trimmed by 5 bases and J by 0 bases, 4 bases remained unmatched.

The V call is TRBV29-1, the J call TRBJ1-1; TRBD1 aligns across 8 bases. Germline V gene sequence: CDR1 SQVTM, CDR2 ANQGSEA. The V and J ends lost 8 bases and 4 bases, in that order; junction bases with no gene match: 6. This CDR3 region has 12 residues. The CDR3 bases are TGCAGCACTTGGACAGGGTCCACTGAAGCTTTCTTT. Translating it yields CSTWTGSTEAFF.

The V gene is TRBV4-1, the J gene TRBJ2-1; a possible D gene is TRBD2 (5 bases). CDR3 length: 16 residues. Per germline, CDR1 MGHRA and CDR2 YSYEKL. V was shortened by 0 bases and J by 4 bases, with 13 bases between the two germline ends. CDR3 DNA: TGCGCCAGCAGCCAAGATGGCGGACTCATTTACAATGAGCAGTTCTTC. Translated, it gives CASSQDGGLIYNEQFF.

This sequence joins TRBV18 and TRBJ1-1, with 10 positions matching TRBD1. CDR1 and CDR2 (germline): KGHSH, LQKENI. V shed 2 bases, J shed 5 bases, and the junction held 5 bases outside the gene matches. The CDR3 spans 15 residues. This chain's CDR3 is CASSPVTGGGTEAFF. The CDR3 nucleotides read TGTGCCAGCTCACCAGTGACAGGGGGCGGGACTGAAGCTTTCTTT. The whole variable domain, filled in from reference TRBV18 and TRBJ1-1, reads NAGVMQNPRHLVRRRGQEARLRCSPMKGHSHVYWYRQLPEEGLKFMVYLQKENIIDESGMPKERFSAEFPKEGPSILRIQQVVRGDSAAYFCASSPVTGGGTEAFFGQGTRLTVV.

V usage is TRBV10-3 and J usage is TRBJ2-7, with 7 bases that match TRBD1. This CDR3 spans 15 amino acids. The germline V gene has CDR1 ENHRY and CDR2 SYGVKD. The ends lost 2 bases at V and 4 bases at J; junction bases unmatched: 8. The CDR3 nucleotides read TGTGCCATCAGTGAGGACAGGGAGACAAAATACGAGCAGTACTTC. Its protein product is CAISEDRETKYEQYF.

V usage is TRBV19 and J usage is TRBJ2-1; TRBD2 is a possible D gene (6 bases). The CDR3 extends over 15 amino acids. The germline V gene has CDR1 LNHDA and CDR2 SQIVND (reference sequence). V was cut by 1 base and J by 10 bases, with 17 bases left in between. The CDR3 DNA follows: TGTGCCAGTAGTATAGGTCCGGGACTTCAAACGGAGCAGTTCTTC. This codes for CASSIGPGLQTEQFF.

The chain links TRBV3-1 (or the pseudogene TRBV3-2) to TRBJ2-3; TRBD2 aligns across 9 bases. V lost 3 bases and J lost 4; bases outside the gene matches: 5. Germline V CDR1 and CDR2: LGHDT, YNNKEL (reference sequence). This CDR3 is built from 15 residues. The CDR3 DNA reads as TGTGCCAGCAGCCAGATGGGACTAGCCTCAGATACGCAGTATTTT. Protein product: CASSQMGLASDTQYF.

This chain uses TRBV5-6 with TRBJ2-1; perhaps TRBD1 as D (7 bases). CDR1 and CDR2 from the germline V gene are SGHDT and YYEEEE. CDR3 size: 14 residues. V was pared by 6 bases and J by 8 bases, with 18 bases between. CDR3 protein: CASTGGRGSDEQFF. The DNA for the CDR3 is TGTGCCAGCACAGGGGGGAGAGGGTCCGATGAGCAGTTCTTC.

This rearrangement joins TRBV6-6 to TRBJ2-3, with TRBD2 matching over 10 bases. The trim removed 9 bases at V and 5 bases at J, leaving 14 bases unmatched. Germline CDR1 is MNHNY and CDR2 is SVGAGI (reference sequence). This CDR3 spans 16 amino acids. The CDR3 region is CASTSAGGYGIDTQYF. In DNA form, the CDR3 reads TGTGCCAGTACCTCAGCGGGAGGGTACGGTATAGATACGCAGTATTTT.

The chain links TRBV2 to TRBJ1-1; no clear D. CDR3 length: 14 residues. CDR1 is SNHLY and CDR2 is FYNNEI in the germline V gene. The V gene lost 6 bases and the J gene lost 2 bases, with 13 bases spanning the gap. The CDR3 DNA sequence: TGTGCCAGCAGAAGAGGGAAGGTAAACACTGAAGCTTTCTTT. Amino acid sequence: CASRRGKVNTEAFF.

The V gene is TRBV30, the J gene TRBJ2-7; D might be TRBD1 (6 bases). CDR1 GTSNPN and CDR2 SVGIG come from the germline V gene (reference sequence). V was trimmed by 0 bases and J by 1 base, leaving 10 bases between them. CDR3 length: 14 residues. CDR3 nucleotides: TGTGCCTGGAGTGTGTTCGGACAGTCCTACGAGCAGTACTTC. Translating gives CAWSVFGQSYEQYF.

The chain couples TRBV4-3 to TRBJ2-7; unclear D gene. The germline V and J ends were trimmed by 0 bases and 2 bases, with 20 bases remaining between them. The germline V gene has CDR1 LGHNA and CDR2 YSLEER. This CDR3 spans 18 amino acids. The CDR3 spells CASSQEPQAPTQTYEQYF. CDR3 nucleotides: TGCGCCAGCAGCCAAGAGCCGCAGGCGCCTACCCAAACCTACGAGCAGTACTTC.

The V gene is TRBV6-6, the J gene TRBJ1-6; 7 nucleotides align to TRBD1. The J segment lost 5 bases and the V segment lost 6 bases, leaving 4 bases of the junction unmatched. The length of the CDR3 is 14 residues. Germline CDR1 is MNHNY and CDR2 is SVGAGI (reference sequence). For the CDR3, the DNA is TGTGCCAGCAGCCAAACAGGGGATAATTCACCCCTCCACTTT. Protein sequence: CASSQTGDNSPLHF.

This sequence joins TRBV18 and TRBJ1-5; TRBD1 matches at 7 bases. Looked up from germline, CDR1 is KGHSH and CDR2 is LQKENI. The CDR3 extends over 15 amino acids. The V segment lost 6 bases and the J segment 8 bases; nucleotides outside the gene matches: 13. CDR3 sequence reads: CASSIGQAGSEPQHF. The CDR3 DNA sequence: TGTGCCAGCTCTATAGGACAGGCTGGATCAGAGCCCCAGCATTTT.

This chain uses TRBV10-3 with TRBJ2-1, with 7 bases lining up with TRBD2. The junction had 7 bases not matched to a gene; V was cut back by 3 bases and J by 2 bases. Germline CDR1 is ENHRY and CDR2 is SYGVKD. The CDR3 runs 16 residues. In nucleotides, the CDR3 is TGTGCCATCAGTGAATGGAGTGGGGGGGCCTACAATGAGCAGTTCTTC. Its protein is CAISEWSGGAYNEQFF.

This rearrangement joins TRBV7-8 to TRBJ1-6; D not resolved. The CDR3 runs 16 residues. CDR1 and CDR2 (germline): SGHVS, FQNEAQ. V lost 2 bases, J lost 8 bases, and 16 bases lay in between. The chain's CDR3 is CASSLNSGVIDSPLHF. The CDR3 bases are TGTGCCAGCAGCTTAAATTCCGGTGTGATCGATTCACCCCTCCACTTT.

The chain joins TRBV7-3 to TRBJ1-3; 9 bases are shared with TRBD1. There are 15 residues in the CDR3. V shed 1 base, J shed 8 bases, and the junction held 6 bases outside the gene matches. Germline V gives CDR1 SGHTA, CDR2 FQGTGA. CDR3 sequence: CASSLNDRGRDTIYF. In nucleotides, the CDR3 is TGTGCCAGCAGCTTAAATGACAGGGGGAGGGACACCATATATTTT.

V gene TRBV6-1 combines with J gene TRBJ2-7; the match to TRBD2 covers 10 bases. J was trimmed by 2 bases and V by 3 bases; bases with no gene match: 4. Looked up from germline, CDR1 is MNHNS and CDR2 is SASEGT. The CDR3 length is 15 residues. CDR3 DNA: TGTGCCAGCAGTGAGAGGACTAGCGGACCCTACGAGCAGTACTTC. The encoded protein is CASSERTSGPYEQYF.

V is TRBV27 and J is TRBJ1-1; 7 nucleotides match TRBD1. The length of the CDR3 is 17 residues. Unmatched junction bases numbered 13, after V lost 5 bases and J lost 1 base. Germline assignment: CDR1 MNHEY and CDR2 SMNVEV (reference sequence). The DNA for the CDR3 is TGTGCCAGCAGTCAATTAACAGGGGAGTGGGGGAACACTGAAGCTTTCTTT. It is translated as CASSQLTGEWGNTEAFF.

The J gene is TRBJ2-1, the V gene TRBV9; 10 nucleotides line up with TRBD2. CDR1 is SGDLS, CDR2 YYNGEE, per germline. CDR3 size: 18 residues. Trimming cost V 0 bases and J 7 bases; bases outside gene matches: 13. In nucleotides, the CDR3 is TGTGCCAGCAGCGTAGAGCCCCTTACGGCTAGCGGGAGTAATGAGCAGTTCTTC. This sequence encodes CASSVEPLTASGSNEQFF.